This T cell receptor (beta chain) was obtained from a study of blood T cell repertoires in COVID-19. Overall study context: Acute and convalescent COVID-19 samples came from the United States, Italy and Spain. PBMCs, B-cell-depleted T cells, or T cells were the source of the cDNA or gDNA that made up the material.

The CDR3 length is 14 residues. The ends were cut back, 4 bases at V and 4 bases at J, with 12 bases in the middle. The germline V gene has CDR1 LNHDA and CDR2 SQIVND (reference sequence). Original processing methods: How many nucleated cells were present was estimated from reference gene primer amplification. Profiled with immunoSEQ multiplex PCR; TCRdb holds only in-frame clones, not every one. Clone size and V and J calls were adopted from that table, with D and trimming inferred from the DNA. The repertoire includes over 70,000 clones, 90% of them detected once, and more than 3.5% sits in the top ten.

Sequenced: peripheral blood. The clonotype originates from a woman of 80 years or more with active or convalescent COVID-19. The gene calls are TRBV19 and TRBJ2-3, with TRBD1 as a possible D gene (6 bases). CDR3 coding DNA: TGTGCCAGTAGTAGGGCAGGGGCACCAGATACGCAGTATTTT. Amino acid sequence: CASSRAGAPDTQYF.